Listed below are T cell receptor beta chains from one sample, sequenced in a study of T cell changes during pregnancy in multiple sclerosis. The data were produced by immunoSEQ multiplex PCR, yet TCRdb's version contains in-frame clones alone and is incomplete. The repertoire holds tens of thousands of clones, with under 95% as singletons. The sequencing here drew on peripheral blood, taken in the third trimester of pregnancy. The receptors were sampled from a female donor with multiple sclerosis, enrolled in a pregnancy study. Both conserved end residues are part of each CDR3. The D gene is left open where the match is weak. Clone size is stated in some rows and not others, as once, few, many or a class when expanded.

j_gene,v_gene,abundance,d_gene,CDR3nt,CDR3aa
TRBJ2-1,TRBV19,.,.,TGTGCCAGTAGTCGGGCAGCGGGACAAAGCTACAATGAGCAGTTCTTC,CASSRAAGQSYNEQFF
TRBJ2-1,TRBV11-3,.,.,TGTGCCAGCAGCTCGACGGGGGCCTACAATGAGCAGTTCTTC,CASSSTGAYNEQFF
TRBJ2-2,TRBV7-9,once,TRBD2,TGTGCCAGCAGTAGACTAGCGGGGGGCCCTGGGGAGCTGTTTTTT,CASSRLAGGPGELFF
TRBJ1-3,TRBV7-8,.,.,TGTGCCAGCAGCTTCAGGGAATACTCTGGAAACACCATATATTTT,CASSFREYSGNTIYF
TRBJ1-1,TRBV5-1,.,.,TGCGCCAGCACTCCGTCCCCAGGGAACACTGAAGCTTTCTTT,CASTPSPGNTEAFF
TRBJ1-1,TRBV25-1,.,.,TGTGCCAGCAGTCCCCAAGTCGGGACTGAAGCTTTCTTT,CASSPQVGTEAFF
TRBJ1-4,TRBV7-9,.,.,TGTGCCAGCAGCCCTAGGGGTGCAACTAATGAAAAACTGTTTTTT,CASSPRGATNEKLFF
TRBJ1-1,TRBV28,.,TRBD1,TGTGCCAGCAGTATTCTCCCGGGACAGGGGGGAGCTTTCTTT,CASSILPGQGGAFF
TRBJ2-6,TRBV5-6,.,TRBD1,TGTGCCAGCAGCTTGATTGAGGGGGCTTACTCTGGGGCCAACGTCCTGACTTTC,CASSLIEGAYSGANVLTF
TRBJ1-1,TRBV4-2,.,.,TGTGCCAGCAGCCAAGATTGGAGGATCACTGAAGCTTTCTTT,CASSQDWRITEAFF
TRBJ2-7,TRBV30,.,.,TGTGCCTGGAGTGTACTCGACAGGACGGGCGAGCAGTACTTC,CAWSVLDRTGEQYF
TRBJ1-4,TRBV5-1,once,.,TGCGCCAGCAGCCCGGGGGGGGTTGGTAATGAAAAACTGTTTTTT,CASSPGGVGNEKLFF
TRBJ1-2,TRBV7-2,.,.,TGTGCCAGCAGCTTAAACCCGGGAAACTATGGCTACACCTTC,CASSLNPGNYGYTF
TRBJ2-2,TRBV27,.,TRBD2,TGTGCCACCGCCCGGGAGGGCTCCACCGGGGAGCTGTTTTTT,CATAREGSTGELFF
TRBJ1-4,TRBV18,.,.,TGTGCCAGCTCACCATGGGGGCCGGGGGAAAAACTGTTTTTT,CASSPWGPGEKLFF
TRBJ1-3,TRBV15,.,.,TGTGCCACCAGCAGCAATAGGGGTCTGTCTGGAAACACCATATATTTT,CATSSNRGLSGNTIYF
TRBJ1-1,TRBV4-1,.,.,TGCGCCAGCAGGGGCCTGACAGTGGGGACTGAAGCTTTCTTT,CASRGLTVGTEAFF
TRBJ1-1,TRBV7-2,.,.,TGTGCCAGCAGCTTAGTAACTGGCGGATACACTGAAGCTTTCTTT,CASSLVTGGYTEAFF
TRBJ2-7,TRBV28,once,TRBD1,TGTGCCAGCAGTTTATTGAACAGGGGCGCCCACGAGCAGTACTTC,CASSLLNRGAHEQYF
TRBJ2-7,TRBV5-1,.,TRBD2,TGCGCCAGCAGCCCACAGACTAGCGTCGACGAGCAGTACTTC,CASSPQTSVDEQYF
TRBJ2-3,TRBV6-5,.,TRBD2,TGTGCCAGCAGTTACTCGTCGGGACTAGTGAGTAATACGCAGTATTTT,CASSYSSGLVSNTQYF
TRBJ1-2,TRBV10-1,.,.,TGCGCCAGCAGTAGGCACCTGATCGGAGGGTCGGAGGGCTACACCTTC,CASSRHLIGGSEGYTF
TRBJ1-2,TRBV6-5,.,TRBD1,TGTGCCAGCAGTCGTGGACAGGGGGCAGTACGCGGCTACACCTTC,CASSRGQGAVRGYTF
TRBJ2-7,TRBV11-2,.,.,TGTGCCAGCAGCTCAGGGTGGTCCTACGAGCAGTACTTC,CASSSGWSYEQYF
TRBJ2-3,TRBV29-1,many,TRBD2,TGCAGCGTACCCAGCGGGGGGGCCACAGATACGCAGTATTTT,CSVPSGGATDTQYF
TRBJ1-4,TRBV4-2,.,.,TGTGCCAGCAGCCAAGAACCGATTTGGGGGGCAACTAATGAAAAACTGTTTTTT,CASSQEPIWGATNEKLFF
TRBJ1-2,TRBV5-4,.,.,TGTGCCAGCACCGAGGGGGACTATGGCTACACCTTC,CASTEGDYGYTF
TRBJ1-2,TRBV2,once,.,TGTGCCAGCAGTGAACGGGTACTAGGGGGCTACACCTTC,CASSERVLGGYTF
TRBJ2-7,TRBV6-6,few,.,TGTGCCAGCACACCGTCAGGCGGGGCCTCCTACGAGCAGTACTTC,CASTPSGGASYEQYF
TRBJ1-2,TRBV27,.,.,TGTGCCAGCAGTTTATTGGGCAGGGGCGACTACACCTTC,CASSLLGRGDYTF
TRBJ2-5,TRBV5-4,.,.,TGTGCCAGCAGCCGGCAAGGCGGGACTTCGCAAGAGACCCAGTACTTC,CASSRQGGTSQETQYF
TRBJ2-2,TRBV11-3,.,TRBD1,TGTGCCAGCAGCTTGGGACAGGGGGACACCGGGGAGCTGTTTTTT,CASSLGQGDTGELFF
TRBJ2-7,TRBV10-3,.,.,TGTGCCGGCTCCGGGACTCCCTACGAGCAGTACTTC,CAGSGTPYEQYF
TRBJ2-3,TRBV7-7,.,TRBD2,TGTGCTAGCAGTCGTAGCGGGACTGGCGGGGATACGCAGTATTTT,CASSRSGTGGDTQYF
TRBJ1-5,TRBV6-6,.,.,TGTGCCAGCAGCCCGGACTTAAATCAGCCCCAGCATTTT,CASSPDLNQPQHF
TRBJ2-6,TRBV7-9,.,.,TGTGCCAGCAGCTTAGCGAGCTCTGGGGCCAACGTCCTGACTTTC,CASSLASSGANVLTF
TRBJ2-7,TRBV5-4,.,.,TGTGCCAGCAGCCCGGGACTTTATAACGAGCAGTACTTC,CASSPGLYNEQYF
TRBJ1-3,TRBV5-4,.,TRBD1,TGTGCCAGCAGCTTCGACAGGGGGTCTGGAAACACCATATATTTT,CASSFDRGSGNTIYF
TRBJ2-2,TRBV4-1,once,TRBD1,TGCGCCAGCAGCCAACTGACAGGGGGGACCGGGGAGCTGTTTTTT,CASSQLTGGTGELFF
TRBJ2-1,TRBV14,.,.,TGTGCCAGCAGCTACGCCCGAGACTACAATGAGCAGTTCTTC,CASSYARDYNEQFF
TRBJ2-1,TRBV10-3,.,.,TGTGCCATCAGTGAGAAGGACTTTTCCAGCTCCTACAATGAGCAGTTCTTC,CAISEKDFSSSYNEQFF
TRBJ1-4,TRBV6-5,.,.,TGTGCCAGCCGAGGCGAGGGGAGGGAAAAACTGTTTTTT,CASRGEGREKLFF
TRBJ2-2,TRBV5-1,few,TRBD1,TGCGCCAGCAGCTTGGGGACAGGGGCCGGGGAGCTGTTTTTT,CASSLGTGAGELFF